The 8 T cell receptor beta chains listed next were all sequenced from one sample in a study of Ad26.COV2.S vaccination and SARS-CoV-2 variants. Method: immunoSEQ multiplex PCR; TCRdb's copy keeps in-frame clones and lacks some. Among about 400,000 clones listed, less than 90% were seen once. The sample's treatment: over 15 received Ad26.COV2.S at low or high dose, single or two shots; about 5 received placebo; per-sample allocation not given. Sampling happened 63 days after the first vaccine or placebo injection. Sequenced here: peripheral blood, sampled in a trial of Ad26.COV2.S vaccine versus placebo. The receptors were gathered from a person between 18 and 60 years old who received the Ad26.COV2.S COVID-19 vaccine or a placebo.

This chain joins TRBV7-9 and TRBJ2-7; D unresolved. The CDR3 runs 13 residues. Germline V gene lookup returns CDR1 SEHNR and CDR2 FQNEAQ (reference sequence). Trimming stripped 5 bases from V and 4 bases from J, with 12 bases between. As DNA, the CDR3 is TGTGCCAGCAGCGGCTCCGTTGAGTACGAGCAGTACTTC. As protein: CASSGSVEYEQYF.

The chain joins TRBV19 to TRBJ1-4; D not resolved. V was shortened by 4 bases and J by 3 bases, with 12 bases between the two germline ends. Germline CDR1 LNHDA, CDR2 SQIVND (reference sequence). The CDR3 contains 15 residues. The CDR3 reads CASSKVAAANEKLFF. CDR3 in DNA: TGTGCCAGTAGTAAGGTGGCAGCCGCTAATGAAAAACTGTTTTTT. The variable domain in full, with the rest retrieved from reference TRBV19 and TRBJ1-4, is DGGITQSPKYLFRKEGQNVTLSCEQNLNHDAMYWYRQDPGQGLRLIYYSQIVNDFQKGDIAEGYSVSREKKESFPLTVTSAQKNPTAFYLCASSKVAAANEKLFFGSGTQLSVL.

The V gene is TRBV5-1, the J gene TRBJ2-3, with D perhaps TRBD1 (5 bases). Per germline, CDR1 SGHRS and CDR2 YFSETQ. The CDR3 totals 13 residues. Trimming stripped 2 bases from V and 2 bases from J, with 6 bases between. The CDR3 DNA follows: TGCGCCAGCAGCTTACAGGACACAGATACGCAGTATTTT. Its translation is CASSLQDTDTQYF.

V usage is TRBV5-1 and J usage is TRBJ2-3; 9 bases align to TRBD1. The CDR3 consists of 15 residues. V lost 4 bases, J lost 4 bases, and 7 bases stayed unmatched. Germline loops: CDR1 SGHRS, CDR2 YFSETQ. The CDR3 bases are TGCGCCAGCAGCCCGGACAGGGGTAGGGCAGATACGCAGTATTTT. Its protein product is CASSPDRGRADTQYF.

The chain uses TRBV7-8 and TRBJ1-4; 7 positions match TRBD1. This CDR3 contains 15 residues. Looked up from germline, CDR1 is SGHVS and CDR2 is FQNEAQ. With 4 bases clipped from V and 3 bases from J, the junction kept 5 bases outside the gene matches. CDR3 residues: CASSSRGAANEKLFF. In DNA form, the CDR3 reads TGTGCCAGCAGCTCCAGGGGGGCTGCTAATGAAAAACTGTTTTTT.

The J gene is TRBJ1-2, the V gene TRBV7-9; possibly TRBD1 for D (5 bases). CDR1 is SEHNR and CDR2 is FQNEAQ in the germline V gene (reference sequence). The CDR3 has 14 amino acids. Deletions cut 4 bases from V and 4 bases from J, with 13 bases between. The CDR3, as DNA: TGTGCCAGCAGCTCTCAGGGTAGTAGCTATGGCTACACCTTC. Translated, it gives CASSSQGSSYGYTF.

The chain is built from TRBV6-5 and TRBJ2-2; D is ambiguous. Germline values: CDR1 MNHEY, CDR2 SVGAGI. Between the trimmed V and J ends, which lost 0 bases and 2 bases, there was a span of 10 bases. This CDR3 region has 16 residues. CDR3 coding DNA: TGTGCCAGCAGTTACTCTAGGCCGGAAAACACCGGGGAGCTGTTTTTT. Amino acid sequence: CASSYSRPENTGELFF.

This clone occurred once. This chain connects TRBV4-1 to TRBJ2-7; no clear D gene. The CDR3 has 13 amino acids. V was clipped by 0 bases and J by 3 bases, with 6 bases between them. Per the germline V gene, CDR1 is MGHRA and CDR2 is YSYEKL. CDR3 in amino acids: CASSQDFYYEQYF. The DNA of the CDR3 is TGCGCCAGCAGCCAAGATTTCTACTACGAGCAGTACTTC.